These 24 T cell receptor beta chains were sequenced from one sample in a study of blood T cells in healthy people across ages. PCR was performed a second time for about 6 to 12 cycles using a sample-barcoded 5' primer and a J-beta primer mix. TCRdb re-called the 5' RACE reads with MiXCR, one entry per CDR3 protein. The top ten clones hold roughly 12% of a sample with roughly 1.6 million distinct CDR3 sequences, around 35% of them seen once. The material sequenced was blood. The receptor set was obtained from a woman in her 30s in good health.

The genes are TRBV20-1 and TRBJ2-7; perhaps TRBD1 as D (7 bases). The V and J ends lost 5 bases and 0 bases respectively, with 20 bases between them. The CDR3 is 16 amino acids. Germline-derived CDR1 and CDR2 are DFQATT and SNEGSKA (reference sequence). The CDR3 coding sequence is TGCAGTGCTCGGGACTGGGGGACAGAGAGCTCCTACGAGCAGTACTTC. Translated, it gives CSARDWGTESSYEQYF.

This clonotype has just a few counts. The rearrangement links TRBV28 to TRBJ2-7, with a weak D call TRBD2 (5 bases). This CDR3 is 15 amino acids long. Per germline, CDR1 MDHEN and CDR2 SYDVKM. V lost 6 bases, J lost 2 bases, and 17 bases lay in between. CDR3 DNA: TGTGCCAGCAGCACCACTAGGATGGACCCCTACGAGCAGTACTTC. Translated: CASSTTRMDPYEQYF. The complete variable domain, with remaining parts taken from reference TRBV28 and TRBJ2-7, reads DVKVTQSSRYLVKRTGEKVFLECVQDMDHENMFWYRQDPGLGLRLIYFSYDVKMKEKGDIPEGYSVSREKKERFSLILESASTNQTSMYLCASSTTRMDPYEQYFGPGTRLTVT.

This rearrangement joins TRBV20-1 to TRBJ2-5; D remains ambiguous. Germline values: CDR1 DFQATT, CDR2 SNEGSKA (reference sequence). The CDR3 contains 14 residues. V lost 2 bases and J lost 2, with 12 bases in between. This CDR3 reads CSARTLKRQETQYF. CDR3 sequence (DNA): TGCAGTGCTAGAACCCTTAAGAGGCAAGAGACCCAGTACTTC.

This clonotype showed up just once. The chain links TRBV7-9 to TRBJ2-3; possible D gene TRBD2, 7 bases. This CDR3 has 14 amino acids. The V gene's germline CDR1 is SEHNR and CDR2 FQNEAQ (reference sequence). Deletions cut 5 bases from V and 2 bases from J, with 11 bases between. CDR3 coding DNA: TGTGCCAGCAGCGAGGGGGGGCACACAGATACGCAGTATTTT. Protein: CASSEGGHTDTQYF.

This clonotype was picked up a small number of times. This chain joins TRBV5-1 and TRBJ2-7; D is perhaps TRBD2 (6 bases). Trimming shortened V by 4 bases and J by 3 bases, and 17 bases separated the two germline ends. This CDR3 comprises 15 residues. CDR1 is SGHRS, CDR2 YFSETQ, per germline. CDR3 in DNA: TGCGCCAGCAGCCTTCAGGAGGGATCCTTCTACGAGCAGTACTTC. It is translated as CASSLQEGSFYEQYF.

This chain joins TRBV5-4 and TRBJ1-6; 9 bases match TRBD1. The germline CDR1 and CDR2 sequences are SGHNT and YYREEE (reference sequence). The junction had 8 bases not matched to a gene; V was cut back by 4 bases and J by 0 bases. The CDR3 runs 18 residues. The CDR3 sequence: CASSGRDRASSYNSPLHF. The DNA of the CDR3 is TGTGCCAGCAGCGGGAGGGACAGGGCGAGCTCCTATAATTCACCCCTCCACTTT.

This clonotype has more than one count but fewer than ten. This sequence joins TRBV28 and TRBJ2-3; 11 bases map to TRBD2. The V gene end was trimmed by 1 base and the J gene end by 0 bases; junction bases not matched to a gene: 6. The length of the CDR3 is 18 residues. Looked up from germline, CDR1 is MDHEN and CDR2 is SYDVKM. The CDR3 DNA sequence: TGTGCCAGCAGTTTATTGGTAGCGGGAGGGCCTAGCACAGATACGCAGTATTTT. This sequence encodes CASSLLVAGGPSTDTQYF.

Comment on this clonotype: A read error is possible here, since a much larger clone lies one base away. In nucleotides, the CDR3 is TGTGCCAGCTCTAGCGCCTTAGGACACAATGAGCAGTTCTTC. Translated, it gives CASSSALGHNEQFF. The J gene is TRBJ2-1, the V gene TRBV27, with TRBD2 as a possible D gene (6 bases). The CDR3 totals 14 residues. The germline CDR1 and CDR2 sequences are MNHEY and SMNVEV (reference sequence). Trimming removed 8 bases at V and 5 bases at J, with 16 bases between.

This clonotype appeared a few times. This chain connects TRBV4-1 to TRBJ2-3; weak D call: TRBD2 (5 bases). Trimming left V 0 bases short and J 3 bases short, with 16 bases between. This CDR3 is 17 amino acids long. Germline V CDR1 and CDR2: MGHRA, YSYEKL. CDR3 DNA sequence: TGCGCCAGCAGCCAAGAAAGGGCGGAGGCAGGAACAGATACGCAGTATTTT. Its translation is CASSQERAEAGTDTQYF.

V gene TRBV24-1 combines with J gene TRBJ2-2, with 9 bases matching TRBD1. The V and J ends lost 4 bases and 7 bases, in that order; junction bases with no gene match: 3. The CDR3 sequence is 14 residues long. The germline V gene has CDR1 KGHDR and CDR2 SFDVKD. The CDR3 region is CATSETGGHGELFF. CDR3 sequence (DNA): TGTGCCACCAGTGAAACAGGGGGCCACGGGGAGCTGTTTTTT.

The chain recombines TRBV29-1 with TRBJ1-1; D gene uncertain. Germline-derived CDR1 and CDR2 are SQVTM and ANQGSEA. V was shortened by 6 bases and J by 1 base, with 9 bases between the two germline ends. The CDR3 contains 12 residues. CDR3 in DNA: TGCAGCGTAGATACGGGGAACACTGAAGCTTTCTTT. Protein product: CSVDTGNTEAFF.

The chain has TRBV21-1 and TRBJ2-1. TRBV21-1 is classified as a pseudogene. The CDR3 sequence is 14 residues long. DNA of the CDR3: TGTGCCAGCAGCAAATCGGGTTTGGGTTTTGAGCAGTTCTTC. Residues: CASSKSGLGFEQFF.

This rearrangement joins TRBV7-6 to TRBJ2-5; D gene ambiguous. The CDR3 runs to 13 residues. The germline V gene has CDR1 SGHVS and CDR2 FNYEAQ. V was shortened by 5 bases and J by 5 bases, with 12 bases between the two germline ends. The CDR3 reads CASSQASWETQYF. DNA of the CDR3: TGTGCCAGCAGCCAGGCGTCCTGGGAGACCCAGTACTTC.

V usage is TRBV20-1 and J usage is TRBJ2-1; D possibly corresponds to TRBD2 (6 bases). V was shortened by 1 base and J by 4 bases, with 11 bases between the two germline ends. The CDR3 is made up of 14 amino acids. Germline CDR1 DFQATT, CDR2 SNEGSKA (reference sequence). The CDR3 region is CSARVASAYNEQFF. In DNA form, the CDR3 reads TGCAGTGCTAGAGTGGCTAGCGCGTACAATGAGCAGTTCTTC.

The J gene is TRBJ2-5, the V gene TRBV7-6; 8 bases are shared with TRBD2. The CDR3 runs 12 residues. Looked up from germline, CDR1 is SGHVS and CDR2 is FNYEAQ. After removal of 5 bases from V and 11 bases from J, the junction contained 7 bases not matched to a gene. The CDR3 DNA reads as TGTGCCAGCAGCCTGGGACTAGAGGCTCAGTACTTC. It is translated as CASSLGLEAQYF.

The chain links TRBV20-1 to TRBJ1-5; 7 positions match TRBD1. Trimming removed 4 bases from V and 4 bases from J; junction bases left unmatched: 7. The germline V gene encodes CDR1 DFQATT and CDR2 SNEGSKA (reference sequence). This CDR3 contains 14 residues. The CDR3 spells CSAKSGTANQPQHF. The CDR3 DNA reads as TGCAGTGCTAAGTCCGGGACAGCGAATCAGCCCCAGCATTTT.

This clonotype was picked up a small number of times. This chain links TRBV25-1 with TRBJ1-1, with D perhaps TRBD1 (5 bases). Trimming took 5 bases from V and 5 from J, leaving 12 bases between them. This CDR3 is built from 13 residues. CDR1 and CDR2 (germline): MGHDK, SYGVNS. The CDR3 region is CASSPGEGTEAFF. The CDR3 DNA sequence: TGTGCCAGCAGTCCGGGGGAGGGTACTGAAGCTTTCTTT.

This clonotype was detected a few times. The rearrangement uses TRBV7-9 and TRBJ1-2, with 9 bases matching TRBD1. The CDR3 consists of 16 residues. CDR1 is SEHNR and CDR2 is FQNEAQ in the germline V gene (reference sequence). V was pared by 7 bases and J by 8 bases, with 17 bases of the junction left unmatched. CDR3 bases: TGTGCCAGCAACAAGGTTGGGACAGGGAAATCGAGCGGCTACACCTTC. Its protein is CASNKVGTGKSSGYTF.

This chain links TRBV12-3 or TRBV12-4 with TRBJ2-7; 7 bases align to TRBD1. The CDR3 has 15 residues. The trim removed 3 bases at V and 2 bases at J, leaving 7 bases unmatched. Here the CDR3 reads CASSFGTESPYEQYF. CDR3 DNA sequence: TGTGCCAGCAGTTTTGGGACAGAGTCACCCTACGAGCAGTACTTC.

This chain uses TRBV6-5 with TRBJ2-3; the match to TRBD2 covers 9 bases. This CDR3 spans 13 amino acids. Germline assignment: CDR1 MNHEY and CDR2 SVGAGI. J was trimmed by 8 bases and V by 5 bases; bases with no gene match: 5. The CDR3 sequence is CASSLAGFGTQYF. In DNA form, the CDR3 reads TGTGCCAGCAGTCTAGCGGGGTTCGGTACGCAGTATTTT.

The rearrangement uses TRBV9 and TRBJ2-5; 16 bases match TRBD2. The CDR3 is 19 amino acids. CDR1 and CDR2 from the germline V gene are SGDLS and YYNGEE. The V segment lost 4 bases and the J segment 1 base; nucleotides outside the gene matches: 10. CDR3 sequence (DNA): TGTGCCAGCAGCACCACCGGGACTAGCGGGAGGGCCGCCCAAGAGACCCAGTACTTC. This translates into CASSTTGTSGRAAQETQYF.

This clonotype was seen a few times. The chain recombines TRBV4-2 with TRBJ2-3; 14 bases align to TRBD2. The CDR3 length is 16 residues. Germline loops: CDR1 LGHNA, CDR2 YNFKEQ. The J segment lost 5 bases and the V segment lost 5 bases, leaving 6 bases of the junction unmatched. CDR3 loop: CASSEGLAGGEDTQYF. CDR3 bases: TGTGCCAGCAGCGAAGGACTAGCGGGGGGTGAAGATACGCAGTATTTT.

The chain is built from TRBV5-5 and TRBJ1-2; the match to TRBD1 covers 7 bases. The CDR3 totals 16 residues. CDR1 and CDR2 from the germline V gene are SGHKS and YYEKEE (reference sequence). V shed 0 bases and J 0 bases; nucleotides not matched to a gene: 5. The CDR3 reads CASSLDRGLANYGYTF. As DNA, the CDR3 is TGTGCCAGCAGCTTGGACAGGGGTCTCGCTAACTATGGCTACACCTTC.

A remark on this clonotype: One base away lies a much larger clone, so this may be a sequencing read error. The chain is built from TRBV29-1 and TRBJ2-4; 8 bases map to TRBD1. With the DNA end fitting TRBJ2-7 better, the J assignment may be wrong. Germline V gene data show CDR1 as SQVTM and CDR2 as ANQGSEA. This CDR3 is built from 13 residues. The CDR3, as DNA: TGCAGCGCCTCCGGACAGGGTATCCACGAGCAGTACTTC. Protein: CSASGQGIHEQYF.